One sample yielded the 22 T cell receptor beta chains listed below, sequenced in a study of CD8 T cells in ankylosing spondylitis. TCRdb ran MiXCR on the 5' RACE reads and lists one entry per CDR3 protein. Of under 300,000 distinct CDR3 sequences in the sample, roughly 8.6% were seen once. The sequenced material came from blood, either unsorted or a sorted T cell fraction (not recorded which). These receptors were collected from a male donor with ankylosing spondylitis or in good health (not recorded which).

A few counts support this clonotype. The chain joins TRBV20-1 to TRBJ1-3, with a tentative D call TRBD1 (6 bases). Germline V gene sequence: CDR1 DFQATT, CDR2 SNEGSKA (reference sequence). V lost 0 bases and J lost 4, with 22 bases in between. The CDR3 extends over 18 amino acids. The CDR3 DNA reads as TGCAGTGCTAGAGATCGCAACCTGACGGACAGATTCGGAAACACCATATATTTT. It yields the protein CSARDRNLTDRFGNTIYF.

This clonotype was detected many times. V and J are TRBV29-1 and TRBJ2-1; 10 nucleotides align to TRBD2. The germline gives CDR1 SQVTM, CDR2 ANQGSEA. This CDR3 contains 15 residues. V shed 0 bases, J shed 9 bases, and the junction held 8 bases outside the gene matches. The CDR3 DNA reads as TGCAGCGTTGAAGATGGGGGACTAGCGAGTAGTGAGCAGTTCTTC. Its translation is CSVEDGGLASSEQFF.

This clonotype was detected many times. The J gene is TRBJ1-2, the V gene TRBV7-8; D is unresolved. The CDR3 is 14 amino acids. V was cut by 4 bases and J by 8 bases, with 17 bases left in between. Germline values: CDR1 SGHVS, CDR2 FQNEAQ. CDR3 coding DNA: TGTGCCAGCAGCTCGAGACTCGGCGGGTTGGGCTACACCTTC. This encodes CASSSRLGGLGYTF.

This clonotype appeared a few times. The chain couples TRBV10-3 to TRBJ2-7; the D gene is possibly TRBD2 (5 bases). In germline, CDR1 is ENHRY, CDR2 SYGVKD. This CDR3 has 17 residues. V lost 0 bases and J lost 0, with 15 bases in between. CDR3 in DNA: TGTGCCATCAGTGAGTCGATGCGGTGGAGGATCTCCTACGAGCAGTACTTC. Translating it yields CAISESMRWRISYEQYF.

The sample holds many counts of this clonotype. The chain has TRBV29-1 and TRBJ2-6; 10 positions match TRBD1. Germline lookup yields CDR1 SQVTM and CDR2 ANQGSEA. J lost 2 bases, V lost 7 bases, and 11 bases had no gene match. The CDR3 loop spans 17 amino acids. The CDR3 coding sequence is TGCAGCGCAGCCGGGACAGGGGAATTGGCTGGGGCCAACGTCCTGACTTTC. Protein sequence: CSAAGTGELAGANVLTF.

The V call is TRBV5-5, the J call TRBJ2-1; 11 bases map to TRBD2. Germline V gives CDR1 SGHKS, CDR2 YYEKEE (reference sequence). The CDR3 has 18 amino acids. Unmatched junction bases numbered 10, after V lost 2 bases and J lost 3 bases. CDR3 coding DNA: TGTGCCAGCAGCTTACGAAATCTAGCGGGGGGATTCTACAATGAGCAGTTCTTC. Amino acids: CASSLRNLAGGFYNEQFF.

This clonotype was recorded many times. V usage is TRBV5-5 and J usage is TRBJ1-2; D gene uncertain. Trimming stripped 0 bases from V and 0 bases from J, with 9 bases between. Germline CDR1 reads SGHKS; CDR2 reads YYEKEE (reference sequence). The CDR3 loop spans 15 amino acids. CDR3: CASSLGLGPNYGYTF. DNA for the CDR3: TGTGCCAGCAGCTTGGGACTCGGCCCTAACTATGGCTACACCTTC. The full variable domain, in which reference TRBV5-5 and TRBJ1-2 provide the parts outside the CDR3, is DAGVTQSPTHLIKTRGQQVTLRCSPISGHKSVSWYQQVLGQGPQFIFQYYEKEERGRGNFPDRFSARQFPNYSSELNVNALLLGDSALYLCASSLGLGPNYGYTFGSGTRLTVV.

Ten or more counts support this clonotype. The V gene is TRBV20-1, the J gene TRBJ2-5; 12 bases are a match to TRBD2. V shed 2 bases and J 4 bases; nucleotides not matched to a gene: 2. This CDR3 is 14 amino acids long. Germline V gene lookup returns CDR1 DFQATT and CDR2 SNEGSKA (reference sequence). CDR3 protein: CSARTTSGRETQYF. As DNA, the CDR3 is TGCAGTGCTAGAACGACTAGCGGGAGAGAGACCCAGTACTTC.

This clonotype was detected ten times or more. DNA for the CDR3: TGCAGTGCTAAAGGACTAGCGGGCAACAATGAGCAGTTCTTC. Amino acid sequence: CSAKGLAGNNEQFF. The chain employs TRBV20-1 and TRBJ2-1; 11 nucleotides line up with TRBD2. Germline CDR1 and CDR2: DFQATT and SNEGSKA (reference sequence). This CDR3 spans 14 amino acids. Trimming cost V 4 bases and J 5 bases; bases outside gene matches: 4.

At least ten counts were recorded for this clonotype. This chain links TRBV20-1 with TRBJ2-3, with a weak D call TRBD2 (6 bases). With 5 bases removed from V and 4 bases from J, the gap between germline ends came to 16 bases. This CDR3 spans 14 amino acids. CDR1 and CDR2 (germline): DFQATT, SNEGSKA (reference sequence). CDR3 sequence: CSAFVQPGADTQYF. The CDR3 coding sequence is TGCAGTGCTTTCGTCCAACCGGGGGCAGATACGCAGTATTTT.

The chain joins TRBV12-3 or TRBV12-4 to TRBJ2-7; D not certain. CDR3 length: 14 amino acids. V was cut by 3 bases and J by 2 bases, with 11 bases left in between. The CDR3 nucleotides are TGTGCCAGCAGTTTCTTAGGCCTAACCTACGAGCAGTACTTC. Amino acids: CASSFLGLTYEQYF.

This clonotype was recorded many times. V is TRBV5-1 and J is TRBJ1-1; D is unclear. V dropped 3 bases and J dropped 1 base, with 7 bases sitting between them. This CDR3 spans 13 amino acids. Germline CDR1 and CDR2: SGHRS and YFSETQ. This chain's CDR3 is CASSWQTNTEAFF. The CDR3, as DNA: TGCGCCAGCAGCTGGCAAACGAACACTGAAGCTTTCTTT.

At least ten counts were recorded for this clonotype. This chain uses TRBV9 with TRBJ2-7; no clear D gene. Germline CDR1 reads SGDLS; CDR2 reads YYNGEE. Trimming stripped 1 base from V and 5 bases from J, with 13 bases between. The CDR3 length is 14 residues. CDR3 coding DNA: TGTGCCAGCAGCGTAACGGGCAACGTGGACGAGCAGTACTTC. Protein product: CASSVTGNVDEQYF.

This clonotype has a count of ten or more. This rearrangement joins TRBV6-1 to TRBJ2-3; 9 bases map to TRBD2. CDR1 and CDR2 from the germline V gene are MNHNS and SASEGT. Trimming removed 6 bases from V and 7 bases from J; junction bases left unmatched: 8. This CDR3 region has 14 residues. CDR3 nucleotide sequence: TGTGCCAGCAGACCGGGACTAGCAGAACATACGCAGTATTTT. Amino acids: CASRPGLAEHTQYF.

The V and J genes are TRBV12-3 or TRBV12-4 and TRBJ2-7, with 10 bases matching TRBD1. V lost 6 bases to trimming and J lost 3 bases; unmatched junction nucleotides: 8. The CDR3 covers 15 residues. In DNA form, the CDR3 reads TGTGCCAGCAGCCCAGGACAGGGGGATTTCTACGAGCAGTACTTC. As protein: CASSPGQGDFYEQYF.

This clonotype was picked up many times. V and J are TRBV12-3 or TRBV12-4 and TRBJ1-1; D might be TRBD1 (5 bases). V was pared by 2 bases and J by 5 bases, with 9 bases between. The CDR3 loop spans 13 amino acids. Written as DNA, the CDR3 is TGTGCCAGCAGTTTACAGGGAGGGACTGAAGCTTTCTTT. This gives the protein CASSLQGGTEAFF.

The table lists this clonotype with many counts. V is TRBV2 and J is TRBJ2-7; perhaps D is TRBD1 or TRBD2 (5 bases each). Per the germline V gene, CDR1 is SNHLY and CDR2 is FYNNEI. V shed 7 bases and J shed 3 bases, with 13 bases lying between them. The CDR3 is made up of 13 amino acids. The CDR3 loop reads CASNRDVNYEQYF. DNA of the CDR3: TGTGCCAGCAATCGGGACGTTAACTACGAGCAGTACTTC.

Ten or more counts support this clonotype. J is TRBJ2-7 and V is TRBV5-1, with 7 bases aligning to TRBD1. Unmatched junction bases numbered 10, after V lost 4 bases and J lost 6 bases. In germline, CDR1 is SGHRS, CDR2 YFSETQ. The CDR3 length is 14 residues. The CDR3 region is CASSPYYGTVEQYF. DNA for the CDR3: TGCGCCAGCAGCCCTTACTATGGGACAGTCGAGCAGTACTTC. The entire variable domain, with the rest obtained from reference TRBV5-1 and TRBJ2-7, is as follows: KAGVTQTPRYLIKTRGQQVTLSCSPISGHRSVSWYQQTPGQGLQFLFEYFSETQRNKGNFPGRFSGRQFSNSRSEMNVSTLELGDSALYLCASSPYYGTVEQYFGPGTRLTVT.

This clonotype was seen repeatedly, ten times or more. The chain joins TRBV12-3 or TRBV12-4 to TRBJ2-2; 10 positions match TRBD1. This CDR3 has 15 residues. After removal of 6 bases from V and 7 bases from J, the junction contained 8 bases not matched to a gene. The CDR3 bases are TGTGCCAGCAGGGAAGCCGGGACAGGGGACGGGGAGCTGTTTTTT. Amino acid sequence: CASREAGTGDGELFF.

This clonotype has only a few counts. DNA for the CDR3: TGTGCCAGCAGCCTCTTCAGCGGGGAAATAATAGATGGCTACACCTTC. It codes for CASSLFSGEIIDGYTF. The chain is built from TRBV7-2 and TRBJ1-2; D uncertain. CDR1 and CDR2 (germline): SGHTA, FQGNSA. Trimming stripped 5 bases from V and 6 bases from J, with 22 bases between. This CDR3 is built from 16 residues.

This clonotype appeared once. V gene TRBV18 combines with J gene TRBJ1-1; no definite D call. There are 14 residues in the CDR3. Germline CDR1 is KGHSH and CDR2 is LQKENI. Between the trimmed V and J ends, which lost 8 bases and 4 bases, there was a span of 17 bases. This chain's CDR3 is CASTLRTGSTEAFF. Written as DNA, the CDR3 is TGTGCCAGCACACTTCGGACGGGATCCACTGAAGCTTTCTTT.

This clonotype occurred a few times. V is TRBV19 and J is TRBJ1-6, with D possibly matching TRBD1 (5 bases). The germline V gene has CDR1 LNHDA and CDR2 SQIVND (reference sequence). V lost 3 bases to trimming and J lost 9 bases, with 18 bases between them. This CDR3 comprises 16 residues. DNA of the CDR3: TGTGCCAGTAGTATTCGTTCCGGTCAGGGAATTTCACCCCTCCACTTT. Its translation: CASSIRSGQGISPLHF.